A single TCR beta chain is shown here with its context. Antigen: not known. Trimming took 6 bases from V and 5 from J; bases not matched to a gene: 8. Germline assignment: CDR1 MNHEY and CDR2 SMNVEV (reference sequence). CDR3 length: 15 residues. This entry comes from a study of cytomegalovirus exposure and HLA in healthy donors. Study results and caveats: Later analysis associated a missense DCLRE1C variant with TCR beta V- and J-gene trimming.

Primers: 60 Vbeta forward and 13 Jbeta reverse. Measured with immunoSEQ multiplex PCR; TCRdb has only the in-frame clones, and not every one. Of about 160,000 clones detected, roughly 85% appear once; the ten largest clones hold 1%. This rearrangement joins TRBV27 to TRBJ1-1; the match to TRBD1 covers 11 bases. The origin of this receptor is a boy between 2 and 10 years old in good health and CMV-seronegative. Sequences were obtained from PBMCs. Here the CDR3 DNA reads TGTGCCAGCAGGGGGACCGGGACAGGGGGGACTGAAGCTTTCTTT. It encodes CASRGTGTGGTEAFF.